This T cell receptor (beta chain) originates from a study of CD8 T cells in Susac syndrome. Reverse transcription of about 0.5 to 1 ug RNA used random hexamers. Each CDR3 protein gets one entry after TCRdb re-called the immunoSEQ multiplex PCR reads with MiXCR. The repertoire holds about 180,000 distinct CDR3 sequences, with about 94% as singletons. In germline, CDR1 is SNHLY, CDR2 FYNNEI. There are 15 residues in the CDR3. V was shortened by 2 bases and J by 12 bases, with 22 bases between the two germline ends. Sequenced sample: CD4+ T cells from PBMCs. The TCR was taken from a human donor with multiple sclerosis. The chain uses TRBV2 and TRBJ1-1; D is perhaps TRBD1 (5 bases). The DNA for the CDR3 is TGTGCCAGCAGTGAATCTCAGGGCGCGACACAACCGTCTTTCTTT. Its translation is CASSESQGATQPSFF.